The sequence of this T cell receptor (beta chain) was determined in a study of blood T cell repertoires in COVID-19 (dated by TCRdb to 2020 to 2022). For the wider study: The collaborator samples originated in the United States, Italy and Spain and spanned the acute and convalescent phases of COVID-19. The repertoires were released in a freely available public database intended as a resource for research on the immune response to SARS-CoV-2. The samples were drawn from the first 160 participants of the ongoing ImmuneRACE study and from some 1,300 subjects provided by 6 global collaborators. Nearly every sample came with metadata listing a de-identified subject ID, COVID-19 status, age in years and sex. The material from the prospective study consisted of cDNA or gDNA derived from T cells, B-cell-depleted T cells, or PBMCs. Subjects who had been exposed to COVID-19, were actively infected with it, or had recovered from it provided the deeply sampled blood TCRbeta repertoires that made up the dataset. Where available, HLA class I and class II types were taken from metadata supplied by the sample provider and were not determined by assay-based typing.

Participants in the prospective study were aged roughly 18 to 90 years, lived in 24 United States geographic areas, and enrolled through a virtual design. In the prospective study, participants were assigned to cohorts based on the clinical history participants reported in a screening survey and a study questionnaire. For ImmuneRACE Cohort 3, a participant was defined as recovered based on two consecutive negative NP/OP PCR tests, clearance by a healthcare professional, or resolution of symptoms. Each participant in the prospective study had whole blood, serum and a nasopharyngeal or oropharyngeal swab collected by mobile phlebotomists. Over a roughly 2-month period, participants in the prospective study had the option of providing additional blood draws and questionnaires. Before DNA extraction, prospective study blood samples were shipped either frozen or at room temperature. Beyond this particular receptor, the publication reports: Clinical and demographic metadata were provided uncurated, with the amount varying by source and participant.

V loses 5 bases, J loses 4 bases, and the germline ends lie 11 bases apart. There are 13 amino acids in the CDR3, from cysteine to phenylalanine inclusive. The CDR3 DNA has 39 bases and is translated from base 1. The germline V gene sets CDR1 to MNHEY and CDR2 to SVGAGI. The immunoSEQ Assay, a bias-controlled multiplex PCR, was used to amplify TCRbeta CDR3 regions from genomic DNA. The authors processed their data as follows. Nucleated cell counts per sample were estimated from amplification of reference gene primers within the assay. To quantify the absolute abundance of each unique TCRbeta CDR3 rearrangement, sequence reads were collapsed and filtered. For each sample, productive Simpson clonality was calculated by taking the square root of Simpson's diversity index across productive rearrangements. The immuneACCESS repertoire file appears here via TCRdb, limited to in-frame rearrangements. These files lack a portion of the clones; in checked studies, under half of the deficit traces to unresolved V genes, and the cause of the others is not known. That table gives V, J and clone size, and the DNA gave D and trimming. Here the sample has 200,000 to 300,000 clones; 80% to 90% occur a single time. 3.5% to 4.5% of the sample belongs to the ten largest clones.

Details on this clone: It lacks a known antigen. Per-base qualities were not stored, and no clone one base away is much larger.

The receptor chain draws on TRBV6-5 and TRBJ1-2; the D segment could be TRBD1, given 5 matching bases. The origin of this receptor is a woman in her thirties who had recovered from COVID-19. The specimen was PBMCs or T cells enriched from blood (not recorded which). At the DNA level, the sequence is TGTGCCAGCAGTCGTCAGGGTACCTATGGCTACACCTTC. Its coded protein is CASSRQGTYGYTF.